The clone carrying this T cell receptor (beta chain) occurred once. Antigen unknown. At one boundary the junction diverges from the germline segment, which might be a read error. The sample comes from a study of cytomegalovirus exposure and HLA in healthy donors. Study-wide results and caveats: TCR beta sequences reportedly predicted most subjects' HLA-A and HLA-B alleles accurately. A later analysis showed HLA-associated TCR beta chains outstripping equally common others in clonal expansion. Immune exposure data for these donors was limited to CMV serostatus.

CDR1 and CDR2 from the germline V gene are MGHRA and YSYEKL. This CDR3 is built from 13 residues. PCR primers comprised 60 Vbeta and 13 Jbeta primers. The table came from immunoSEQ multiplex PCR; TCRdb's copy has only in-frame clones and leaves some out. The sample holds around 99,000 clones; less than 80% are singletons and the top ten take 7.7%. The sequencing sample was made of PBMCs. The V gene is TRBV4-1, the J gene TRBJ2-7, with D possibly being TRBD2 (5 bases). This receptor was taken from a woman between 45 and 65 years old in good health and CMV-seropositive. For the CDR3, the DNA is TGTGCCAGCAGCCAAGCCGTCCGGGGCGAGCAGTACTTC. Its translation is CASSQAVRGEQYF.